What follows are 21 T cell receptor beta chains derived from one specimen sequenced in a study of OX40 agonist ivuxolimab in advanced cancers. Profiling relied on immunoSEQ multiplex PCR, and the TCRdb table lists in-frame clones only, not all of them. The sample records 100,000 to 150,000 clones, 93% being singletons. Material: CD4+ or CD8+ T cells sorted from blood, obtained in a trial of the OX40 agonist ivuxolimab. Source of these receptors: an adult with an advanced solid tumor such as melanoma, head and neck, liver or kidney cancer.

The rearrangement links TRBV5-1 to TRBJ1-2, with TRBD1 matching over 9 bases. Germline lookup yields CDR1 SGHRS and CDR2 YFSETQ. CDR3 length equals 16 residues. The J segment lost 7 bases and the V segment lost 0 bases, leaving 10 bases of the junction unmatched. The CDR3 DNA follows: TGCGCCAGCAGCTTGGTACCGGGACAGGGAGTCAGTGGCTACACCTTC. The encoded protein is CASSLVPGQGVSGYTF.

This rearrangement joins TRBV21-1 to TRBJ2-7; no DNA check was done on the table's D call, TRBD1. TRBV21-1 is noted as a pseudogene. The CDR3 sequence is 14 residues long. CDR3 in amino acids: CASSRQDSAYEQYF. The CDR3 nucleotides read TGTGCCAGCAGCCGACAGGACTCAGCCTACGAGCAGTACTTC.

The V and J genes are TRBV30 and TRBJ2-3, with D unresolved. CDR1 is GTSNPN, CDR2 SVGIG, per germline (reference sequence). This CDR3 comprises 11 residues. The germline V and J ends were trimmed by 2 bases and 2 bases, with 2 bases remaining between them. Here the CDR3 DNA reads TGTGCCTGGAGTTTCACAGATACGCAGTATTTT. Protein sequence: CAWSFTDTQYF.

This chain links TRBV11-2 with TRBJ2-1, with 9 bases identical to TRBD1. This CDR3 is built from 16 residues. Germline V gives CDR1 SGHAT, CDR2 FQNNGV. The V gene end was trimmed by 5 bases and the J gene end by 1 base; junction bases not matched to a gene: 6. This CDR3 reads CASSVPGTGSYNEQFF. CDR3 sequence (DNA): TGTGCCAGCAGCGTCCCCGGGACAGGGTCCTACAATGAGCAGTTCTTC.

This sequence joins TRBV19 and TRBJ1-5, with no clear D. This CDR3 is 14 amino acids long. V gave up 6 bases and J gave up 7 bases, with 16 bases separating them. Germline CDR1 is LNHDA and CDR2 is SQIVND (reference sequence). The CDR3 spells CASSRRWGVQPQHF. CDR3 DNA: TGTGCCAGTAGCAGGAGGTGGGGTGTCCAGCCCCAGCATTTT.

This clone was detected only a few times. The chain carries TRBV11-2 and TRBJ2-7; D gene uncertain. The CDR3 has 12 amino acids. V gave up 2 bases and J gave up 4 bases, with 6 bases separating them. Germline-derived CDR1 and CDR2 are SGHAT and FQNNGV. CDR3 sequence: CASSLSEYEQYF. The CDR3 nucleotides read TGTGCCAGCAGCTTATCCGAGTACGAGCAGTACTTC. The entire variable domain, with the rest obtained from reference TRBV11-2 and TRBJ2-7, is as follows: EAGVAQSPRYKIIEKRQSVAFWCNPISGHATLYWYQQILGQGPKLLIQFQNNGVVDDSQLPKDRFSAERLKGVDSTLKIQPAKLEDSAVYLCASSLSEYEQYFGPGTRLTVT.

V and J are TRBV29-1 and TRBJ1-5; D call uncertain. Germline CDR1 and CDR2: SQVTM and ANQGSEA. CDR3 length: 13 residues. With 4 bases removed from V and 3 bases from J, the gap between germline ends came to 10 bases. The CDR3 coding sequence is TGCAGCGTTGTTGAGGGTTCCAATCAGCCCCAGCATTTT. Amino acids: CSVVEGSNQPQHF.

This clone was detected once. V gene TRBV2 combines with J gene TRBJ1-3, with TRBD1 matching 7 bases. The germline V gene has CDR1 SNHLY and CDR2 FYNNEI. The CDR3 loop spans 12 amino acids. The trim removed 8 bases at V and 4 bases at J, leaving 2 bases unmatched. The chain's CDR3 is CASRTGGNTIYF. CDR3 DNA: TGTGCCAGCCGGACAGGAGGAAACACCATATATTTT.

The chain joins TRBV28 to TRBJ1-1; weak D call: TRBD1 (6 bases). CDR1 and CDR2 (germline): MDHEN, SYDVKM. The CDR3 is 15 amino acids. Deletions cut 4 bases from V and 3 bases from J, with 15 bases between. The CDR3: CASSSPGAGDTEAFF. The CDR3 bases are TGTGCCAGCAGTTCCCCAGGGGCGGGGGACACTGAAGCTTTCTTT.

V gene TRBV11-2 combines with J gene TRBJ1-1; a possible D gene is TRBD1 (5 bases). V lost 5 bases and J 11 bases, leaving 18 bases between the germline ends. This CDR3 is 13 amino acids long. Germline V gene lookup returns CDR1 SGHAT and CDR2 FQNNGV. DNA of the CDR3: TGTGCCAGCAGCCCGTCGGGGGGAGGGAGGGCTTTCTTT. Residues: CASSPSGGGRAFF.

The J gene is TRBJ2-7, the V gene TRBV4-3; 10 bases map to TRBD1. Germline CDR1 and CDR2: LGHNA and YSLEER. The V segment lost 4 bases and the J segment 1 base; nucleotides outside the gene matches: 4. This CDR3 is 15 amino acids long. CDR3 in amino acids: CASSRGQGGSYEQYF. The CDR3 DNA sequence: TGCGCCAGCAGCCGAGGACAGGGGGGTTCCTACGAGCAGTACTTC.

The chain recombines TRBV19 with TRBJ2-5, with 9 bases matching TRBD2. The CDR3 consists of 14 residues. CDR1 is LNHDA and CDR2 is SQIVND in the germline V gene (reference sequence). Unmatched junction bases numbered 5, after V lost 5 bases and J lost 4 bases. In DNA form, the CDR3 reads TGTGCCAGTAGTCTTGGGACTAGCCCAGAGACCCAGTACTTC. It translates to CASSLGTSPETQYF.

V is TRBV6-5 and J is TRBJ1-2; D is unresolved. The CDR3 runs to 12 residues. Deletions cut 5 bases from V and 4 bases from J, with 8 bases between. Germline V gene lookup returns CDR1 MNHEY and CDR2 SVGAGI. For the CDR3, the DNA is TGTGCCAGCAGTCTCTTGCTCTATGGCTACACCTTC. Protein product: CASSLLLYGYTF.

V usage is TRBV5-6 and J usage is TRBJ2-1, with D possibly being TRBD1 (5 bases). CDR1 is SGHDT, CDR2 YYEEEE, per germline. The CDR3 runs 12 residues. V was clipped by 4 bases and J by 10 bases, with 12 bases between them. This chain's CDR3 is CASSPAWGEQFF. In DNA, the CDR3 is TGTGCCAGCAGCCCCGCTTGGGGCGAGCAGTTCTTC.

This rearrangement joins TRBV19 to TRBJ1-6; 7 positions agree with TRBD1. The V and J ends lost 7 bases and 0 bases, in that order; junction bases with no gene match: 3. The length of the CDR3 is 15 residues. Germline V gene sequence: CDR1 LNHDA, CDR2 SQIVND (reference sequence). CDR3 nucleotide sequence: TGTGCCAGTATGGGGACAGCCTCCTATAATTCACCCCTCCACTTT. Its translation is CASMGTASYNSPLHF. The whole variable domain, filled in from reference TRBV19 and TRBJ1-6, reads DGGITQSPKYLFRKEGQNVTLSCEQNLNHDAMYWYRQDPGQGLRLIYYSQIVNDFQKGDIAEGYSVSREKKESFPLTVTSAQKNPTAFYLCASMGTASYNSPLHFGNGTRLTVT.

V gene TRBV6-6 combines with J gene TRBJ1-4, with D unresolved. V lost 3 bases and J lost 8, with 13 bases in between. CDR3 length: 14 amino acids. From germline, CDR1 is MNHNY and CDR2 SVGAGI (reference sequence). The CDR3 loop is CASSYWQEREKLFF. DNA for the CDR3: TGTGCCAGCAGTTATTGGCAGGAGCGGGAAAAACTGTTTTTT.

The rearrangement joins TRBV4-3 to TRBJ2-3; 11 nucleotides line up with TRBD2. Germline CDR1 is LGHNA and CDR2 is YSLEER. J lost 5 bases, V lost 2 bases, and 3 bases had no gene match. This CDR3 is 15 amino acids long. The CDR3 spells CASSQTSGSGDTQYF. The DNA for the CDR3 is TGCGCCAGCAGCCAAACTAGCGGGAGCGGAGATACGCAGTATTTT.

The genes are TRBV28 and TRBJ1-5; TRBD1 matches at 12 bases. V shed 6 bases, J shed 3 bases, and the junction held 6 bases outside the gene matches. CDR1 and CDR2 (germline): MDHEN, SYDVKM. CDR3 size: 16 residues. The CDR3 loop reads CASRPGTGGNNQPQHF. In DNA, the CDR3 is TGTGCCAGCAGACCCGGGACAGGGGGCAACAATCAGCCCCAGCATTTT.

The chain is built from TRBV28 and TRBJ2-1, with 7 bases lining up with TRBD2. This CDR3 is 14 amino acids long. CDR1 MDHEN and CDR2 SYDVKM come from the germline V gene. Losses at the gene ends were 5 bases for V and 6 bases for J; bases not matched to a gene: 7. In DNA form, the CDR3 reads TGTGCCAGCAGTCCCCCTAGCGGTTCCAATGAGCAGTTCTTC. Amino acids: CASSPPSGSNEQFF.

The rearrangement uses TRBV27 and TRBJ1-5; no clear D gene. In germline, CDR1 is MNHEY, CDR2 SMNVEV (reference sequence). This CDR3 has 15 residues. Trimming pared 3 bases from V and 6 bases from J, leaving 15 bases between. The CDR3 region has the DNA TGTGCCAGCAGTTTTACGGCAGTCATGGGTCAGCCCCAGCATTTT. Its translation: CASSFTAVMGQPQHF.

V gene TRBV18 combines with J gene TRBJ2-6; D perhaps matches TRBD1 (6 bases). The CDR3 is 17 amino acids. Trimming cost V 4 bases and J 2 bases, with 15 bases left between them. The germline V gene has CDR1 KGHSH and CDR2 LQKENI. In DNA, the CDR3 is TGTGCCAGCTCACTTCTCCTACAGGGCACTGGGGCCAACGTCCTGACTTTC. Translating it yields CASSLLLQGTGANVLTF.